The 14 T cell receptor beta chains presented below share a single source sample, sequenced in a study of cytomegalovirus exposure and HLA in healthy donors (dated 2017 in TCRdb). Libraries were built with the immunoSEQ multiplex PCR assay. For the multiplex PCR, a mixture combining 60 forward primers for TCR Vbeta segments and 13 reverse primers for TCR Jbeta segments was used. Drawn from immuneACCESS, this table holds only the in-frame rearrangements with V and J called that TCRdb kept. Clones are partly lost; checked studies trace under half to an unresolved V gene and leave the rest unexplained. For this sample there are about 140,000 clones; less than 80% appear just once. Of the sample, approximately 7% falls within the top ten clones. The specimen was PBMCs. Receptor source: a man aged 35 to 55 in good health and CMV-seropositive.

The J gene is TRBJ2-1, the V gene TRBV27; D is uncertain. The CDR3 totals 15 residues. CDR1 is MNHEY, CDR2 SMNVEV, per germline (reference sequence). V was clipped by 2 bases and J by 4 bases, with 12 bases between them. This CDR3 reads CASSLISPLYNEQFF. The CDR3 DNA sequence: TGTGCCAGCAGTTTAATTTCCCCCCTTTACAATGAGCAGTTCTTC.

This clone was counted a single time. This chain joins TRBV15 and TRBJ1-2; 8 positions agree with TRBD1. The CDR3 spans 15 residues. Per the germline V gene, CDR1 is LNHNV and CDR2 is YYDKDF (reference sequence). With 4 bases clipped from V and 4 bases from J, the junction kept 8 bases outside the gene matches. The CDR3 spells CATSTRQGRIYGYTF. CDR3 bases: TGTGCCACCAGCACTCGACAGGGGCGCATCTATGGCTACACCTTC.

This sequence joins TRBV7-6 and TRBJ2-3; a weak D match, TRBD2 (5 bases). V was clipped by 4 bases and J by 0 bases, with 8 bases between them. The CDR3 length is 14 residues. Germline CDR1 SGHVS, CDR2 FNYEAQ. The DNA for the CDR3 is TGTGCCAGCAGCTCGAGGACTAGCACAGATACGCAGTATTTT. Protein product: CASSSRTSTDTQYF.

This rearrangement joins TRBV19 to TRBJ2-1; 12 nucleotides line up with TRBD2. Germline lookup yields CDR1 LNHDA and CDR2 SQIVND (reference sequence). V lost 4 bases, J lost 9 bases, and 4 bases stayed unmatched. CDR3 length: 14 residues. The CDR3 coding sequence is TGTGCCAGTAGTACACGACTAGCGGGAGTTGAGCAGTTCTTC. It specifies CASSTRLAGVEQFF. The full variable domain, its missing parts supplied by reference TRBV19 and TRBJ2-1, is DGGITQSPKYLFRKEGQNVTLSCEQNLNHDAMYWYRQDPGQGLRLIYYSQIVNDFQKGDIAEGYSVSREKKESFPLTVTSAQKNPTAFYLCASSTRLAGVEQFFGPGTRLTVL.

The rearrangement joins TRBV29-1 to TRBJ2-7; 9 bases are a match to TRBD1. The V segment lost 5 bases and the J segment 9 bases; nucleotides outside the gene matches: 11. The CDR3 runs 13 residues. CDR1 and CDR2 (germline): SQVTM, ANQGSEA. CDR3 bases: TGCAGCGTTTTGGGACAGGGACCGCCCGGGCAGTACTTC. This translates into CSVLGQGPPGQYF.

The table lists this clone with a count of one. The chain links TRBV27 to TRBJ2-6; D uncertain. Germline V lookup: CDR1 MNHEY, CDR2 SMNVEV (reference sequence). The germline V and J ends were trimmed by 5 bases and 0 bases, with 14 bases remaining between them. The CDR3 has 17 amino acids. As DNA, the CDR3 is TGTGCCAGCAGTCCGCAGGTCTTCAGCTCTGGGGCCAACGTCCTGACTTTC. The encoded protein is CASSPQVFSSGANVLTF.

The chain couples TRBV10-1 to TRBJ2-6; D is possibly TRBD2 (5 bases). The CDR3 has 18 amino acids. The germline V gene has CDR1 WNHNN and CDR2 SYGVQD (reference sequence). V gave up 2 bases and J gave up 0 bases, with 14 bases separating them. The CDR3 here is CASSEKIDDYSGANVLTF. In DNA, the CDR3 is TGCGCCAGCAGTGAGAAAATTGACGACTACTCTGGGGCCAACGTCCTGACTTTC.

This clone was recorded a few times. The chain combines TRBV11-2 with TRBJ1-4, with a tentative D call TRBD1 (6 bases). Germline-derived CDR1 and CDR2 are SGHAT and FQNNGV. The CDR3 totals 13 residues. Trimming took off 3 bases at V and 8 bases at J, with 10 bases between the two ends. The CDR3 DNA follows: TGTGCCAGCAGCTTCACAAGGGGGGAAAAACTGTTTTTT. Amino acid sequence: CASSFTRGEKLFF.

The CDR3 DNA sequence: TGTGCCAGCTTCCCCGGGACTAGCACCACAGATACGCAGTATTTT. Translation gives CASFPGTSTTDTQYF. The chain carries TRBV25-1 and TRBJ2-3, with TRBD2 matching over 9 bases. V gave up 8 bases and J gave up 2 bases; unmatched junction bases: 8. In germline, CDR1 is MGHDK, CDR2 SYGVNS. CDR3 length equals 15 residues.

This clone was observed a single time. V usage is TRBV7-2 and J usage is TRBJ1-2, with D unresolved. The length of the CDR3 is 14 residues. V lost 3 bases to trimming and J lost 0 bases, with 8 bases between them. Germline CDR1 SGHTA, CDR2 FQGNSA. In DNA form, the CDR3 reads TGTGCCAGCAGCTTTAGGGAGACTAACTATGGCTACACCTTC. Translating gives CASSFRETNYGYTF.

The rearrangement uses TRBV19 and TRBJ1-5; 7 nucleotides match TRBD1. The length of the CDR3 is 13 residues. From germline, CDR1 is LNHDA and CDR2 SQIVND (reference sequence). V trimming: 6 bases; J trimming: 6 bases; junction bases outside the gene matches: 5. The CDR3 sequence: CASRPGTAQPQHF. Written as DNA, the CDR3 is TGTGCCAGTAGGCCGGGGACAGCTCAGCCCCAGCATTTT.

The V call is TRBV6-9, the J call TRBJ1-4, with 7 bases lining up with TRBD1. The germline V gene encodes CDR1 MNHGY and CDR2 SVAAGI. J was trimmed by 7 bases and V by 0 bases; bases with no gene match: 8. The CDR3 is 16 amino acids. CDR3 region: CASSYSFGQGGEKLFF. The CDR3 nucleotides read TGTGCCAGCAGTTATTCGTTCGGGCAGGGGGGTGAAAAACTGTTTTTT.

The V call is TRBV5-1, the J call TRBJ2-1; TRBD1 might be the D (6 bases). Germline V gene lookup returns CDR1 SGHRS and CDR2 YFSETQ. Trimming stripped 0 bases from V and 7 bases from J, with 17 bases between. This CDR3 has 16 residues. CDR3 sequence reads: CASSLGSGVGENEQFF. The CDR3 nucleotides read TGCGCCAGCAGCTTGGGGTCAGGGGTCGGGGAAAATGAGCAGTTCTTC.

The chain employs TRBV10-3 and TRBJ2-1, with TRBD2 matching over 11 bases. V lost 4 bases and J lost 5; bases outside the gene matches: 4. The germline CDR1 and CDR2 sequences are ENHRY and SYGVKD. This CDR3 region has 15 residues. CDR3 in amino acids: CAISVGLAGNNEQFF. CDR3 nucleotides: TGTGCCATCAGTGTAGGACTAGCGGGCAACAATGAGCAGTTCTTC.